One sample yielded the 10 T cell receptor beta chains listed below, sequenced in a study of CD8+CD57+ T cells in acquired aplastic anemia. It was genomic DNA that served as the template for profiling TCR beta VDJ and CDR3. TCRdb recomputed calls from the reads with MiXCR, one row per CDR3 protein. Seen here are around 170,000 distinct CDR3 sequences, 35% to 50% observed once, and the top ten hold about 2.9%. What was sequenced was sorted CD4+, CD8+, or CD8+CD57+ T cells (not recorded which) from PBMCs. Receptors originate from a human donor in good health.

This CDR3 is CASSELAGGNDNEQFF. CDR3 DNA: TGCGCCAGCAGTGAACTAGCGGGGGGTAACGACAATGAGCAGTTCTTC. V and J are TRBV10-1 and TRBJ2-1; 12 bases are shared with TRBD2. Germline assignment: CDR1 WNHNN and CDR2 SYGVQD (reference sequence). The V gene end was trimmed by 3 bases and the J gene end by 5 bases; junction bases not matched to a gene: 5. The CDR3 consists of 16 residues.

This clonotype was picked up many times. CDR3 nucleotides: TGCAGTGCTAGAGATCGGCGGGAAAAATCCTACGAGCAGTACTTC. Amino acids: CSARDRREKSYEQYF. This chain connects TRBV20-1 to TRBJ2-7; a possible D gene is TRBD2 (6 bases). Per the germline V gene, CDR1 is DFQATT and CDR2 is SNEGSKA (reference sequence). The CDR3 has 15 residues. V was shortened by 0 bases and J by 1 base, with 13 bases between the two germline ends.

CDR3 in DNA: TGTGCCAGCACCCGAACGGGGAACACCGGGGAGCTGTTTTTT. This codes for CASTRTGNTGELFF. J is TRBJ2-2 and V is TRBV2, with D hard to call. V lost 7 bases and J lost 1, with 10 bases in between. Looked up from germline, CDR1 is SNHLY and CDR2 is FYNNEI. The CDR3 has 14 residues.

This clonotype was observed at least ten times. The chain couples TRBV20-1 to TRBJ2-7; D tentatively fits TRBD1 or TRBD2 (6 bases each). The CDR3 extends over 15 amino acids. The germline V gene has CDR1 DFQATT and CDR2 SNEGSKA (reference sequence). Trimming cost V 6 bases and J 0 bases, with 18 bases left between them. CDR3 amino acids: CSAARRGRFSYEQYF. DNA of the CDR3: TGCAGTGCCGCCCGGAGGGGGAGGTTCTCCTACGAGCAGTACTTC.

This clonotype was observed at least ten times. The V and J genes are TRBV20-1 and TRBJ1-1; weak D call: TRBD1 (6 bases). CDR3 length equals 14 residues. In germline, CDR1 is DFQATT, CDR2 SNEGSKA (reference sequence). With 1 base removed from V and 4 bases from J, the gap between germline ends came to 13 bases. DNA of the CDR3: TGCAGTGCTAGAGTTGGGACAAGAGCCACTGAAGCTTTCTTT. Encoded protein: CSARVGTRATEAFF.

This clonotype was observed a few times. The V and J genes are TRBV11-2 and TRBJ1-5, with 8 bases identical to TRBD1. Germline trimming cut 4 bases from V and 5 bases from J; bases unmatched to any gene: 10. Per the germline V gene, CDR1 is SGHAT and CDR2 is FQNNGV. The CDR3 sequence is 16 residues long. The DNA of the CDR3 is TGTGCCAGCAGCTCGAGAGGACAGGGCAATGATCAGCCCCAGCATTTT. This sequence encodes CASSSRGQGNDQPQHF.

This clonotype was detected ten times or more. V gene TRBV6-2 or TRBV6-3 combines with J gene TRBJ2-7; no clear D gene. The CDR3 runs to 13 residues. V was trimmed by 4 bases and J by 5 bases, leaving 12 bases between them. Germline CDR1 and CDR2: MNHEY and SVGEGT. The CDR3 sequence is CASSFVRWDEQYF. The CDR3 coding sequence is TGTGCCAGCAGTTTTGTTCGCTGGGACGAGCAGTACTTC.

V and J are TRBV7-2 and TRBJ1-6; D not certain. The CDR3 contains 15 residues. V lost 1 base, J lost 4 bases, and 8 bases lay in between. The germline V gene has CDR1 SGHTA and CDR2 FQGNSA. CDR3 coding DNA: TGTGCCAGCAGCTTAGGCCCGCAATATAATTCACCCCTCCACTTT. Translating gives CASSLGPQYNSPLHF.

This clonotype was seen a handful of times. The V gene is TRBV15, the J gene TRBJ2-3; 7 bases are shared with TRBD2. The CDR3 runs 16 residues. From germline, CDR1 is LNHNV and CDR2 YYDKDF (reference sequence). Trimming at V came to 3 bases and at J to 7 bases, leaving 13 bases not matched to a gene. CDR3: CATSSLGVAGQNTQYF. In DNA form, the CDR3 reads TGTGCCACCAGCAGTCTCGGGGTAGCGGGCCAGAATACGCAGTATTTT. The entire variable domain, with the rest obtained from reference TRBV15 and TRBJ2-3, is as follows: DAMVIQNPRYQVTQFGKPVTLSCSQTLNHNVMYWYQQKSSQAPKLLFHYYDKDFNNEADTPDNFQSRRPNTSFCFLDIRSPGLGDTAMYLCATSSLGVAGQNTQYFGPGTRLTVL.

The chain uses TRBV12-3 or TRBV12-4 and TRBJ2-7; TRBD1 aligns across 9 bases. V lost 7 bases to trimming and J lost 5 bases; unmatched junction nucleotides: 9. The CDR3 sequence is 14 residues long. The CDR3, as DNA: TGTGCCAGCAACCTGGGACAGGGAAAAAACGAGCAGTACTTC. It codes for CASNLGQGKNEQYF.